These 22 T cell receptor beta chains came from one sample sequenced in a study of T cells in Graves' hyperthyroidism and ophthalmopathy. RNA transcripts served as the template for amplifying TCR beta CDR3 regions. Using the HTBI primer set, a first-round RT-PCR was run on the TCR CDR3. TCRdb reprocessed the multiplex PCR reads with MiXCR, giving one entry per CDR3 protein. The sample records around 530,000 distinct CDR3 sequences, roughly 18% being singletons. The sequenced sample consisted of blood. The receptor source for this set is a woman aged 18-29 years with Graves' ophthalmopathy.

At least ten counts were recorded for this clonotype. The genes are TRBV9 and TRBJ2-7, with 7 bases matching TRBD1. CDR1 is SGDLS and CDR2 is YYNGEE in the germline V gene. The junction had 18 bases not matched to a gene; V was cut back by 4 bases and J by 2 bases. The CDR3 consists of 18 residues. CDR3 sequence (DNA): TGTGCCAGCAGCCTTGAGTCCCAGAAAACAGGGGATGCCTACGAGCAGTACTTC. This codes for CASSLESQKTGDAYEQYF.

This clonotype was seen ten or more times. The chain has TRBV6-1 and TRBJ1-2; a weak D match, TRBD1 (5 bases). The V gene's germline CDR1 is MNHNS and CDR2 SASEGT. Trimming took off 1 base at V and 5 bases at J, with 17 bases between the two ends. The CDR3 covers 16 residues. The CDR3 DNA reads TGTGCCAGCAGTGAAGATCCGGGACGGAAATTTTATGGCTACACCTTC. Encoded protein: CASSEDPGRKFYGYTF.

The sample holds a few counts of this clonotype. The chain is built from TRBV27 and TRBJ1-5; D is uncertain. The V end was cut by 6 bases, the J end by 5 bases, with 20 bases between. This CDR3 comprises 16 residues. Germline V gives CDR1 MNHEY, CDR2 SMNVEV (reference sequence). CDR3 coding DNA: TGTGCCAGCAGCGACCCGGGCAGTCTGAGCCATCAGCCCCAGCATTTT. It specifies CASSDPGSLSHQPQHF.

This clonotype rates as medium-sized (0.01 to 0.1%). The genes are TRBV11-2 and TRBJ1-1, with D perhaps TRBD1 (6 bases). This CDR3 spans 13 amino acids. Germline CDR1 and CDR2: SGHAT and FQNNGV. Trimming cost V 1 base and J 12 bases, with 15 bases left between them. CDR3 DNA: TGTGCCAGCAGCTTAGGTGGGGGGCGACGGACTTTCTTT. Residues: CASSLGGGRRTFF.

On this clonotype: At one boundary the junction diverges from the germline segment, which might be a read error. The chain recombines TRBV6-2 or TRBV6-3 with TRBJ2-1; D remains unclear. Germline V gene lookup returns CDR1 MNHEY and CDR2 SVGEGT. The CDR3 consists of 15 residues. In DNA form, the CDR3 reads TGTGCCAGCAGTGACTCGTTTGGGGAACCTAATGAGCAGTTCTTC. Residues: CASSDSFGEPNEQFF.

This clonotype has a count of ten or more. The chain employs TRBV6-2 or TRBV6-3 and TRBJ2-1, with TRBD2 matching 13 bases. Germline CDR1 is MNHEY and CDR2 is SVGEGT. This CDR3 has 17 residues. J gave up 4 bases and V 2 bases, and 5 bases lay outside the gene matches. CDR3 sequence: CASSYSTSGRVYNEQFF. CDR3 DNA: TGTGCCAGCAGTTACAGTACTAGCGGGAGGGTTTACAATGAGCAGTTCTTC.

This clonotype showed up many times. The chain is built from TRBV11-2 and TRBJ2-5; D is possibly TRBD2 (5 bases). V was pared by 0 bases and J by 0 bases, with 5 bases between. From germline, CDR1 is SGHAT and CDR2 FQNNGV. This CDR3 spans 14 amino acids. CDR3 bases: TGTGCCAGCAGCTTAGAAGCGGACCAAGAGACCCAGTACTTC. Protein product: CASSLEADQETQYF.

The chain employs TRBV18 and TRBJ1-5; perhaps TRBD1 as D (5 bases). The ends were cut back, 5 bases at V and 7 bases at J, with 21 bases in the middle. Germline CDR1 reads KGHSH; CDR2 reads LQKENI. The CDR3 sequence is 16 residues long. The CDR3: CASSAGGAGFIQPQHF. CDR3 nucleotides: TGTGCCAGCTCAGCAGGTGGGGCAGGGTTTATCCAGCCCCAGCATTTT.

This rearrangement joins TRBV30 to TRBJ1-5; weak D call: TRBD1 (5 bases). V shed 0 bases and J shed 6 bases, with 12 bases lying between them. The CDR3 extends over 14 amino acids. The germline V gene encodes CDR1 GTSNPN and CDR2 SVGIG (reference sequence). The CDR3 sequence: CAWSVGAGSQPQHF. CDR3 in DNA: TGTGCCTGGAGTGTAGGGGCAGGTAGTCAGCCCCAGCATTTT.

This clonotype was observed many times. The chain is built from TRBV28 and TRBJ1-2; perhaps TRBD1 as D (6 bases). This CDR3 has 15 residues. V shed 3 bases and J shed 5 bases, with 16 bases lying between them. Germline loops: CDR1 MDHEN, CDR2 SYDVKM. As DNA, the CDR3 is TGTGCCAGCAGTTTTCCCTACAGGGCCAGGTATGGCTACACCTTC. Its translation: CASSFPYRARYGYTF.

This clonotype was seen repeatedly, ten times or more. The CDR3: CASSQRLEQYF. Here the CDR3 DNA reads TGTGCCAGCAGCCAGCGGCTCGAGCAGTACTTC. The chain links TRBV3-1 to TRBJ2-7; D is ambiguous. V shed 3 bases and J shed 6 bases, with 6 bases lying between them. This CDR3 is built from 11 residues. From germline, CDR1 is LGHDT and CDR2 YNNKEL (reference sequence).

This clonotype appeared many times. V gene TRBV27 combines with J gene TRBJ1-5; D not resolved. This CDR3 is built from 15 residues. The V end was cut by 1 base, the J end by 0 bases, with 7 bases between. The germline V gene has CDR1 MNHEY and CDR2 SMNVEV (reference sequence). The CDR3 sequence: CASSLWFDSNQPQHF. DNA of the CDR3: TGTGCCAGCAGTTTATGGTTCGATAGCAATCAGCCCCAGCATTTT.

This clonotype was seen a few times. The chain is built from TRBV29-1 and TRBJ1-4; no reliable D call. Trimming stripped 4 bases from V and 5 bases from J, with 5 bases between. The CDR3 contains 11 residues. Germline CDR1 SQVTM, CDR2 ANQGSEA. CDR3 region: CSVAENEKLFF. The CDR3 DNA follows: TGCAGCGTTGCCGAAAATGAAAAACTGTTTTTT.

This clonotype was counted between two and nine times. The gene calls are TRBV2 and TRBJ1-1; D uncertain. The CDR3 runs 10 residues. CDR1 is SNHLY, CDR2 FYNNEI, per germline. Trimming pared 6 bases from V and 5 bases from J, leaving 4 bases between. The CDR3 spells CASRATEAFF. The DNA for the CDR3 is TGTGCCAGCAGGGCGACTGAAGCTTTCTTT.

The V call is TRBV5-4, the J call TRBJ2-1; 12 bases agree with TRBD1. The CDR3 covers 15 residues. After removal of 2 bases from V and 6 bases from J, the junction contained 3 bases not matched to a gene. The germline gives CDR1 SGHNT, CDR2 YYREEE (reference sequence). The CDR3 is CASSFLGQGANEQFF. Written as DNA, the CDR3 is TGTGCCAGCAGCTTCCTGGGACAGGGGGCCAATGAGCAGTTCTTC.

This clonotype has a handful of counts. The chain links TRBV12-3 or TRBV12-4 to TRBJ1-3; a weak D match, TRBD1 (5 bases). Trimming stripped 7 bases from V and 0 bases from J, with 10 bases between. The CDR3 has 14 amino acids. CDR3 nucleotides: TGTGCCAGCATCCTAGGGGCCTCTGGAAACACCATATATTTT. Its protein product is CASILGASGNTIYF.

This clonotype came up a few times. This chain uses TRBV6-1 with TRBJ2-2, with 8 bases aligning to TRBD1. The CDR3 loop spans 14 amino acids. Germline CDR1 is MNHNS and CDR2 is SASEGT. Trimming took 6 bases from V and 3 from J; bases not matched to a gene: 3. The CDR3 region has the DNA TGTGCCAGCAGGGACAGGGAGTACACCGGGGAGCTGTTTTTT. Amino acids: CASRDREYTGELFF.

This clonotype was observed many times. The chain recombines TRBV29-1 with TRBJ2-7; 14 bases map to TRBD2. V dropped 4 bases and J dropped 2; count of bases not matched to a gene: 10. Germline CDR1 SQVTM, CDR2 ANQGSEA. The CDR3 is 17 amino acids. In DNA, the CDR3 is TGCAGCGTTGGGGGGACTAGCGGGGGTTCACAAGCCTACGAGCAGTACTTC. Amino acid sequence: CSVGGTSGGSQAYEQYF.

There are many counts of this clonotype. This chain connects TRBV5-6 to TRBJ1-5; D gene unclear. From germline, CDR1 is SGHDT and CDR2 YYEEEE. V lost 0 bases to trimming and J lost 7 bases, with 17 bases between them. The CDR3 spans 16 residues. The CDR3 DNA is TGTGCCAGCAGCTTGGCCGGGCAGAACTGGGGACAGCCCCAGCATTTT. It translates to CASSLAGQNWGQPQHF.

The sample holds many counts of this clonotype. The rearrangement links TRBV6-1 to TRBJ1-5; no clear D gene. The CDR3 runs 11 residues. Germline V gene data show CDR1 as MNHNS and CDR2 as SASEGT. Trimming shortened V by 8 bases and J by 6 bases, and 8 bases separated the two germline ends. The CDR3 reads CASAASQPQHF. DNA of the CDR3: TGTGCCAGCGCTGCGAGTCAGCCCCAGCATTTT.

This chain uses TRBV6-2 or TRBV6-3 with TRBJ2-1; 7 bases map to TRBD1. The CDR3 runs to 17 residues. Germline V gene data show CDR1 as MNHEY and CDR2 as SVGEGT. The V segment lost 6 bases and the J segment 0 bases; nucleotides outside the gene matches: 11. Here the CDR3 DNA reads TGTGCCAGCAGCACAAACAGGGGACGATCCTCCTACAATGAGCAGTTCTTC. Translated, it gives CASSTNRGRSSYNEQFF.

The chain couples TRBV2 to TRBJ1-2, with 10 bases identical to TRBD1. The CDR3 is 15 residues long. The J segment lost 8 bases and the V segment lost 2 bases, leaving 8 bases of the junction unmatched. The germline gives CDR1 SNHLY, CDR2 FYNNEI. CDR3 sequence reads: CASSEPGQGLKGYTF. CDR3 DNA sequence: TGTGCCAGCAGTGAACCGGGACAGGGGTTGAAGGGCTACACCTTC.